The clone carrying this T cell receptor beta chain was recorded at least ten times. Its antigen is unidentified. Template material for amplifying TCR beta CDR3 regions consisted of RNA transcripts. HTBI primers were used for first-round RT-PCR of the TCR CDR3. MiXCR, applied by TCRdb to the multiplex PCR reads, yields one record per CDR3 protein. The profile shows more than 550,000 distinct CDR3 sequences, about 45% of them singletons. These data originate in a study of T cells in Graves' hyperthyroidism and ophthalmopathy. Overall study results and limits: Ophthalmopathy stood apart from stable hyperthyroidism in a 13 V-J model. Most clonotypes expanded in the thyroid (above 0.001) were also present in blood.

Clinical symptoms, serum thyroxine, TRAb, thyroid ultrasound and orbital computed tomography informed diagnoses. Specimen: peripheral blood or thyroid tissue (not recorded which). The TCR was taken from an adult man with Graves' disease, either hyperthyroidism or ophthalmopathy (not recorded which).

Here the CDR3 reads CASGQGFINQPQHF. DNA of the CDR3: TGTGCCAGCGGACAGGGGTTCATCAATCAGCCCCAGCATTTT. The gene calls are TRBV7-2 and TRBJ1-5; 9 positions agree with TRBD1. Germline V gene sequence: CDR1 SGHTA, CDR2 FQGNSA. V gave up 8 bases and J gave up 3 bases; unmatched junction bases: 5. CDR3 length: 14 residues.